What follows are 25 T cell receptor beta chains derived from one specimen sequenced in a study of tumor-infiltrating lymphocytes in oesophageal squamous cell carcinoma. MiXCR, run by TCRdb on the PCR reads, gives a single entry per CDR3 protein. The data contain just under 20,000 distinct CDR3 sequences, more than 35% of them seen just once; the ten biggest clones take up roughly 42%. The specimen sequenced was esophageal tumor tissue. The receptors shown here come from a male donor with esophageal squamous cell carcinoma.

The chain recombines TRBV7-2 with TRBJ2-7; the D gene is possibly TRBD2 (6 bases). The closer fit of TRBJ2-5 to the DNA end suggests the J call may be wrong. The CDR3 has 14 residues. Per the germline V gene, CDR1 is SGHTA and CDR2 is FQGNSA. The chain's CDR3 is CASSYGQGGETQYF. DNA of the CDR3: TGTGCCAGCAGCTATGGACAAGGAGGGGAGACCCAGTACTTC.

The chain joins TRBV7-3 to TRBJ2-7; tentatively, D is TRBD1 or TRBD2 (5 bases each). The DNA end favors TRBJ2-5, so the J call may be wrong. There are 15 residues in the CDR3. In germline, CDR1 is SGHTA, CDR2 FQGTGA. CDR3 in amino acids: CASSLSGPGRETQYF. In nucleotides, the CDR3 is TGTGCCAGCAGCTTAAGTGGCCCGGGACGTGAGACCCAGTACTTC.

This clonotype occurred a few times. This chain connects TRBV19 to TRBJ1-5; tentatively, D is TRBD1 (6 bases). Germline V gene sequence: CDR1 LNHDA, CDR2 SQIVND (reference sequence). The length of the CDR3 is 17 residues. V was shortened by 4 bases and J by 0 bases, with 16 bases between the two germline ends. CDR3 nucleotides: TGTGCCAGTAGTACCGTTGGGGGGGCGCGTAGCAATCAGCCCCAGCATTTT. Translation: CASSTVGGARSNQPQHF. Using reference TRBV19 and TRBJ1-5 for the parts outside the CDR3, the full variable domain is DGGITQSPKYLFRKEGQNVTLSCEQNLNHDAMYWYRQDPGQGLRLIYYSQIVNDFQKGDIAEGYSVSREKKESFPLTVTSAQKNPTAFYLCASSTVGGARSNQPQHFGDGTRLSIL.

This clonotype showed up many times. V gene TRBV5-8 combines with J gene TRBJ1-6; D gene ambiguous. The CDR3 has 14 residues. V was clipped by 4 bases and J by 0 bases, with 5 bases between them. Germline V CDR1 and CDR2: SGHTS, YDEGEE. CDR3 amino acids: CASSMDSYNSPLHF. The CDR3 region has the DNA TGTGCCAGCAGCATGGACTCCTATAATTCACCCCTCCACTTT.

This sequence joins TRBV7-8 and TRBJ2-3; D unclear. This CDR3 has 13 amino acids. Trimming took off 6 bases at V and 9 bases at J, with 16 bases between the two ends. Germline V gene data show CDR1 as SGHVS and CDR2 as FQNEAQ. This CDR3 is CASRMSREPTQYF. CDR3 in DNA: TGTGCCAGCAGGATGTCCCGTGAGCCAACGCAGTATTTT.

The chain recombines TRBV7-6 with TRBJ2-1; no clear D. The J call may be incorrect, as the DNA end agrees better with TRBJ2-5. The CDR3 loop spans 15 amino acids. CDR1 and CDR2 from the germline V gene are SGHVS and FNYEAQ. The CDR3 DNA sequence: TGTGCCAGCAGACTCCGACACATACCTATAGAGACCCAGTACTTC. Protein sequence: CASRLRHIPIETQYF.

The rearrangement joins TRBV6-1 to TRBJ2-1; D gene uncertain. The J call may be mistaken, given a closer DNA end match to TRBJ2-7. Germline CDR1 and CDR2: MNHNS and SASEGT. The CDR3 contains 13 residues. The CDR3 nucleotides read TGTGCCAGCAGTGAAGGGGCCCTCGGCGAGCAGTACTTC. This gives the protein CASSEGALGEQYF.

The genes are TRBV5-4 and TRBJ2-3, with D maybe TRBD1 (7 bases). Germline CDR1 SGHNT, CDR2 YYREEE (reference sequence). The CDR3 consists of 15 residues. Trimming left V 0 bases short and J 7 bases short, with 15 bases between. CDR3 sequence: CASSLGEGAGNTQYF. CDR3 nucleotide sequence: TGTGCCAGCAGCTTGGGTGAGGGGGCGGGGAATACGCAGTATTTT.

In this sample, this clonotype turned up many times. The chain is built from TRBV5-1 and TRBJ1-1; D is unclear. Germline CDR1 SGHRS, CDR2 YFSETQ. V was trimmed by 0 bases and J by 5 bases, leaving 14 bases between them. This CDR3 comprises 15 residues. The CDR3 loop is CASSLVVGGGTEAFF. The CDR3 nucleotides are TGCGCCAGCAGCTTGGTGGTAGGAGGAGGAACTGAAGCTTTCTTT.

The rearrangement joins TRBV7-8 to TRBJ2-5; possibly TRBD2 for D (6 bases). Germline CDR1 and CDR2: SGHVS and FQNEAQ. Trimming removed 6 bases from V and 8 bases from J, with 19 bases in between. The CDR3 is 14 residues long. This CDR3 is CASRFNTGTQTQYF. CDR3 bases: TGTGCCAGCAGGTTTAATACGGGGACTCAAACCCAGTACTTC.

This clonotype has at least ten counts. CDR3 DNA sequence: TGCAGTGCCCCCGAGGGCTACGAGCAGTACTTC. Amino acids: CSAPEGYEQYF. The rearrangement uses TRBV20-1 and TRBJ2-3, with a weak D call TRBD2 (5 bases). The last part of the DNA fits TRBJ2-7 better; the J call may be wrong. Germline lookup yields CDR1 DFQATT and CDR2 SNEGSKA (reference sequence). There are 11 residues in the CDR3.

The J gene is TRBJ2-2, the V gene TRBV14, with D uncertain. CDR3 length: 13 residues. V dropped 4 bases and J dropped 3 bases, with 6 bases sitting between them. Germline V gives CDR1 SGHDN, CDR2 FVKESK. CDR3 nucleotide sequence: TGTGCCAGCAGCCCCACGCACACCGGGGAGCTGTTTTTT. This translates into CASSPTHTGELFF.

The V gene is TRBV7-2, the J gene TRBJ2-3, with 8 bases fitting TRBD2. The end of the DNA aligns better with TRBJ2-5, so the J call may be wrong. Germline CDR1 SGHTA, CDR2 FQGNSA. The CDR3 has 16 residues. The CDR3 here is CASSRGLGAGEETQYF. The DNA of the CDR3 is TGTGCCAGCAGCCGCGGACTCGGAGCGGGGGAAGAGACCCAGTACTTC.

This clonotype was counted a few times. The conserved closing phenylalanine or tryptophan is absent in this CDR3, likely reflecting a read error. The limits of the CDR3 on the DNA are not certain, so only TCRdb's listed CDR3 is given. V usage is TRBV7-9 and J usage is TRBJ1-1. The CDR3 is 8 residues long, counting both termini. CDR1 SEHNR and CDR2 FQNEAQ come from the germline V gene (reference sequence). CDR3: CASSPLAP.

This clonotype was recorded at least ten times. The rearrangement uses TRBV6-1 and TRBJ1-1; D perhaps matches TRBD1 (6 bases). The CDR3 extends over 14 amino acids. The germline V and J ends were trimmed by 6 bases and 2 bases, with 13 bases remaining between them. Germline V CDR1 and CDR2: MNHNS, SASEGT. The CDR3 sequence is CASSFGGTNTEAFF. CDR3 DNA sequence: TGTGCCAGCAGCTTCGGGGGGACAAACACTGAAGCTTTCTTT.

The J gene is TRBJ2-7, the V gene TRBV7-2; 10 bases match TRBD1. CDR3 size: 15 residues. V lost 3 bases to trimming and J lost 6 bases; unmatched junction nucleotides: 8. Germline loops: CDR1 SGHTA, CDR2 FQGNSA. The CDR3 DNA sequence: TGTGCCAGCAGCTTTCGGGGACAGGGGAGGATCGAGCAGTACTTC. Residues: CASSFRGQGRIEQYF.

This clonotype was counted at least ten times. The V gene is TRBV27, the J gene TRBJ2-5; TRBD2 agrees at 16 bases. The trim removed 4 bases at V and 2 bases at J, leaving 4 bases unmatched. The V gene's germline CDR1 is MNHEY and CDR2 SMNVEV (reference sequence). This CDR3 has 17 amino acids. The CDR3 DNA reads as TGTGCCAGCAGTTCGGGACTAGCGGGAGGGAAACAAGAGACCCAGTACTTC. It specifies CASSSGLAGGKQETQYF.

This clonotype was seen repeatedly, ten times or more. The V and J genes are TRBV3-1 and TRBJ1-1; maybe TRBD1 (6 bases). V lost 7 bases to trimming and J lost 0 bases, with 18 bases between them. Germline assignment: CDR1 LGHDT and CDR2 YNNKEL (reference sequence). This CDR3 comprises 16 residues. CDR3 nucleotides: TGTGCCAGCACTCAAATCCAGGGGAGCCTGAACACTGAAGCTTTCTTT. This translates into CASTQIQGSLNTEAFF.

As DNA, the CDR3 is TGTGCCAGCAGCTTATTCCAGGGTCCGAGCTATGGCTACACCTTC. Translation: CASSLFQGPSYGYTF. The rearrangement uses TRBV7-8 and TRBJ2-5; perhaps TRBD1 as D (5 bases). The DNA end favors TRBJ1-2, so the J call may be wrong. The CDR3 extends over 15 amino acids. Germline V gene sequence: CDR1 SGHVS, CDR2 FQNEAQ.

The chain recombines TRBV7-3 with TRBJ2-2; a possible D gene is TRBD1 (5 bases). CDR1 and CDR2 (germline): SGHTA, FQGTGA. V lost 4 bases and J 5 bases, leaving 8 bases between the germline ends. The CDR3 consists of 13 residues. CDR3 loop: CASSSQVTGELFF. The CDR3 region has the DNA TGTGCCAGCAGCTCACAGGTGACCGGGGAGCTGTTTTTT.

This clonotype is medium-sized by share. The chain employs TRBV7-6 and TRBJ2-5, with D perhaps TRBD1 or TRBD2 (6 bases each). The CDR3 runs 16 residues. The V end was cut by 0 bases, the J end by 2 bases, with 13 bases between. Germline loops: CDR1 SGHVS, CDR2 FNYEAQ. Written as DNA, the CDR3 is TGTGCCAGCAGCTTAGCGGGGGGCGTCCTTCAAGAGACCCAGTACTTC. As protein: CASSLAGGVLQETQYF.

V and J are TRBV7-9 and TRBJ2-3; TRBD2 agrees at 11 bases. With the DNA end fitting TRBJ2-7 better, the J assignment may be wrong. This CDR3 has 15 amino acids. CDR1 and CDR2 (germline): SEHNR, FQNEAQ (reference sequence). This CDR3 is CASSLYSGRGGEQYF. In DNA, the CDR3 is TGTGCCAGCAGCCTCTATAGCGGGAGGGGGGGCGAGCAGTACTTC.

This clonotype was counted between two and nine times. The chain uses TRBV7-6 and TRBJ2-2; D remains unclear. This CDR3 region has 14 residues. Germline V gene data show CDR1 as SGHVS and CDR2 as FNYEAQ. Deletions cut 0 bases from V and 3 bases from J, with 5 bases between. The CDR3 is CASSLAGYTGELFF. The CDR3 bases are TGTGCCAGCAGCTTAGCAGGGTACACCGGGGAGCTGTTTTTT.

As for this clonotype: A clone one base away is much larger, so this may be a read error. J is TRBJ1-3 and V is TRBV11-2; a possible D gene is TRBD1 (5 bases). Germline V lookup: CDR1 SGHAT, CDR2 FQNNGV. This CDR3 region has 13 residues. CDR3 sequence reads: CAGSLEGQGPVYF. In DNA, the CDR3 is TGTGCCGGCAGCTTAGAGGGCCAGGGTCCCGTATATTTT.

By sample share, this clonotype is medium-sized. The V gene is TRBV24-1, the J gene TRBJ2-1; TRBD2 is a possible D gene (6 bases). V was trimmed by 5 bases and J by 5 bases, leaving 18 bases between them. CDR1 is KGHDR and CDR2 is SFDVKD in the germline V gene. This CDR3 spans 16 amino acids. CDR3 loop: CATSGWGDFGHNEQFF. CDR3 sequence (DNA): TGTGCCACCAGTGGCTGGGGGGACTTTGGGCACAATGAGCAGTTCTTC.